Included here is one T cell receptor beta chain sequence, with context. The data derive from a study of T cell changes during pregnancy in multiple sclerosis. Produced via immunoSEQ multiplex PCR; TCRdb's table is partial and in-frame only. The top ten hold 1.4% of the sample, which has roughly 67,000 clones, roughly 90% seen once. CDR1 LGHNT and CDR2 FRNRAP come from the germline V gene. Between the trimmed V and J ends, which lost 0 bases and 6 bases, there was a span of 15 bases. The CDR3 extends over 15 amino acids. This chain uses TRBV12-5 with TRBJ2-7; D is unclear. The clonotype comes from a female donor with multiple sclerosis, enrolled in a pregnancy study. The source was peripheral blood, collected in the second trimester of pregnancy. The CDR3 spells CASGLVPPRSAEQYF. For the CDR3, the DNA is TGTGCTAGTGGTTTGGTACCCCCGCGGAGCGCCGAGCAGTACTTC.